This T cell receptor beta chain was sequenced for a study of shared clonotypes between healthy human individuals. The CDR3 is made up of 16 amino acids. Germline-derived CDR1 and CDR2 are SGHTA and FQGNSA. Germline trimming cut 2 bases from V and 0 bases from J; bases unmatched to any gene: 4. Study results and caveats: Generation of non-shared clonotypes was less probable than generation of clonotypes shared by all four donors. Sampling covered blood only; tissue repertoires likely differ. Across subsets, estimated richness was generally greater for naive than for memory populations.

Clones were read by immunoSEQ multiplex PCR, and TCRdb kept only the in-frame ones, dropping some. The data show approximately 1.9 million clones, over 85% seen once. Naive CD8 cells lacked CD45RO, underwent positive selection for CCR7 and left out terminally differentiated effector memory CD45RA+ cells. The study enrolled healthy HIV-negative adults without recent acute infections or vaccinations as donors. On this clone itself: Its antigen is currently unknown.

The chain links TRBV7-2 to TRBJ2-3; TRBD2 matches at 8 bases. The receptor comes from a man between 18 and 29 years old in good health. Some clones in this sample may be carry-over from other donors' samples. The sample taken for sequencing was naive CD8+ T cells from PBMCs. CDR3 region: CASSLRLASSTDTQYF. DNA of the CDR3: TGTGCCAGCAGCTTAAGACTAGCGAGTAGCACAGATACGCAGTATTTT.